This T cell receptor (beta chain) derives from a study of blood T cell repertoires in COVID-19. Across the whole study: Sources were T cells, B-cell-depleted T cells, or PBMCs; the material itself was cDNA or gDNA.

Participants were aged about 18 to 89 years from 20 to 30 US areas. Participants had their cohort set by participant-reported clinical history. As handled by the study authors: From reference gene primer amplification, estimates of nucleated cell counts were derived. The method was immunoSEQ multiplex PCR; TCRdb's version includes in-frame clones alone and lacks a portion of them. That table gives V, J and clone size, and the DNA gave D and trimming. The sample lists roughly 300,000 clones; 92% were seen once. Trimming at V came to 0 bases and at J to 7 bases, leaving 2 bases not matched to a gene. The CDR3 is 15 residues long. Germline CDR1 and CDR2: SGHDT and YYEEEE.

The sequencing sample was made of PBMCs or T cells enriched from blood (not recorded which). V is TRBV5-6 and J is TRBJ2-1; 12 bases match TRBD1. The sequence came from a woman aged 25 to 39 who had recovered from COVID-19. The CDR3 coding sequence is TGTGCCAGCAGCTTGGTGGGACAGGGGGCGAATGAGCAGTTCTTC. It codes for CASSLVGQGANEQFF.